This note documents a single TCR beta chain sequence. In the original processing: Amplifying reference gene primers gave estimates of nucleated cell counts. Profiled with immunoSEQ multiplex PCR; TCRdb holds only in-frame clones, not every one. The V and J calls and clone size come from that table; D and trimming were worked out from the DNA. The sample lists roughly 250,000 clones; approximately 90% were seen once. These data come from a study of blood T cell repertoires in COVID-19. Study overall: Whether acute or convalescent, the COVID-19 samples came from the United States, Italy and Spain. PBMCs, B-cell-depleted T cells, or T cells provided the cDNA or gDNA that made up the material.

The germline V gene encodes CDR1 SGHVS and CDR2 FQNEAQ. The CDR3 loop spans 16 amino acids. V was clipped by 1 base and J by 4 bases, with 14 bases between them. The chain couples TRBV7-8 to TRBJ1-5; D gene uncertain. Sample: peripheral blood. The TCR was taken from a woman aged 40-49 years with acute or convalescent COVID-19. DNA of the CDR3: TGTGCCAGCAGCTTAGTTAGCTCGGCGGGGAATCAGCCCCAGCATTTT. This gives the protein CASSLVSSAGNQPQHF.